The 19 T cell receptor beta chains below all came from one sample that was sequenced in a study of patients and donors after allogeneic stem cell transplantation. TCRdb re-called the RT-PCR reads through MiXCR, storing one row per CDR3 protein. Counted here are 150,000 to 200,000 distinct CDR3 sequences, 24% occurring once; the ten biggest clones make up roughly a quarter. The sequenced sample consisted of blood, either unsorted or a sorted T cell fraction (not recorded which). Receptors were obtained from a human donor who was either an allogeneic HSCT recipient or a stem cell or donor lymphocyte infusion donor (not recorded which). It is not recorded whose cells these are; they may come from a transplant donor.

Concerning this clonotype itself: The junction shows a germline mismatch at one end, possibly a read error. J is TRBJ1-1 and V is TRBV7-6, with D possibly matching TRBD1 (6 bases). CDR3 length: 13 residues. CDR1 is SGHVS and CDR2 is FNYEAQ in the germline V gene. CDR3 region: CTSSYNRDTEAFF. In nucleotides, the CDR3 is TGTACCAGCAGTTATAACAGGGACACTGAAGCTTTCTTT.

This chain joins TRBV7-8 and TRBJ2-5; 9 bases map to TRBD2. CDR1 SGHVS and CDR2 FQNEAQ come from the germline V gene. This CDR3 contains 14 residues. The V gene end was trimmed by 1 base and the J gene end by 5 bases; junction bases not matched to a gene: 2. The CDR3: CASSLVGLAETQYF. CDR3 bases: TGTGCCAGCAGCTTAGTTGGACTAGCGGAGACCCAGTACTTC.

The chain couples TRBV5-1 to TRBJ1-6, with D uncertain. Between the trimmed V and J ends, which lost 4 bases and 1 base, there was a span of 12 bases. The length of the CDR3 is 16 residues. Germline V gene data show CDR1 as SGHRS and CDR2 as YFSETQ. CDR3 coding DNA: TGCGCCAGCAGCCCGGAATTTGGGTCCTATAATTCACCCCTCCACTTT. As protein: CASSPEFGSYNSPLHF.

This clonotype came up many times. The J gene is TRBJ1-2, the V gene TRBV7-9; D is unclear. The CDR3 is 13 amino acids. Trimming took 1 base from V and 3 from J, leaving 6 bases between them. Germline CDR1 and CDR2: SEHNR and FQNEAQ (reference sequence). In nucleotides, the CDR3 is TGTGCCAGCAGCTTAGAGGGCGACTATGGCTACACCTTC. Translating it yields CASSLEGDYGYTF.

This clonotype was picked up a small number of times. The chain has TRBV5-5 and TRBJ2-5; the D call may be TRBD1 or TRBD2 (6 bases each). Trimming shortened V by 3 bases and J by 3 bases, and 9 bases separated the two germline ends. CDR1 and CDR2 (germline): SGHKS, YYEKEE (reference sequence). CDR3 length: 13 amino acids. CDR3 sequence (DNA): TGTGCCAGCAGCTCGGGGGCTAAAGAGACCCAGTACTTC. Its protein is CASSSGAKETQYF.

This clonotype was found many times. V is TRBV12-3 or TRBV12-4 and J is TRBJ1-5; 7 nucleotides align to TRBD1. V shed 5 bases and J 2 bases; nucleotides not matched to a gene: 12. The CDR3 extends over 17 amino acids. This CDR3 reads CASSPRYRGWRNQPQHF. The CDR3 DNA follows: TGTGCCAGCAGTCCGCGGTACAGGGGTTGGCGCAATCAGCCCCAGCATTTT.

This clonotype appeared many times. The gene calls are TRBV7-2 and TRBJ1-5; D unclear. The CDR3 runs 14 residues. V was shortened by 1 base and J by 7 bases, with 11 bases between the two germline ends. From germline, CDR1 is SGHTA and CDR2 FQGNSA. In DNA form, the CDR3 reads TGTGCCAGCAGCTTAGAAAGGGAATTGCAGCCCCAGCATTTT. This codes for CASSLERELQPQHF. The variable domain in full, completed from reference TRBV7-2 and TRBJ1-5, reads GAGVSQSPSNKVTEKGKDVELRCDPISGHTALYWYRQSLGQGLEFLIYFQGNSAPDKSGLPSDRFSAERTGGSVSTLTIQRTQQEDSAVYLCASSLERELQPQHFGDGTRLSIL.

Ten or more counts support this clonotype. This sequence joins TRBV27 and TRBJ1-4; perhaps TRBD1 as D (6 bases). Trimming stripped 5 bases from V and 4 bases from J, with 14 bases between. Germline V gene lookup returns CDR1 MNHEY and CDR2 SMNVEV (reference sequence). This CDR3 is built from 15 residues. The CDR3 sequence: CASSSRQVLNEKLFF. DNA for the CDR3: TGTGCCAGCAGTAGTAGACAGGTCCTTAATGAAAAACTGTTTTTT.

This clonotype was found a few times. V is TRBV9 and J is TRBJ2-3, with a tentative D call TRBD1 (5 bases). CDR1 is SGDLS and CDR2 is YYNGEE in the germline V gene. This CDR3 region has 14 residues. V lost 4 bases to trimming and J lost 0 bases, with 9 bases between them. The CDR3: CASSHTGSTDTQYF. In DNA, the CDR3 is TGTGCCAGCAGCCATACAGGAAGCACAGATACGCAGTATTTT.

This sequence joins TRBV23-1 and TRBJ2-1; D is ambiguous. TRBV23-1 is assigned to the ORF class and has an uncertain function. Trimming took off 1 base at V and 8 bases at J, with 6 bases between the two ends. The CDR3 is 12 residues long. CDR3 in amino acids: CASSQCSHEQFF. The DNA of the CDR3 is TGCGCCAGCAGTCAATGTAGCCATGAGCAGTTCTTC.

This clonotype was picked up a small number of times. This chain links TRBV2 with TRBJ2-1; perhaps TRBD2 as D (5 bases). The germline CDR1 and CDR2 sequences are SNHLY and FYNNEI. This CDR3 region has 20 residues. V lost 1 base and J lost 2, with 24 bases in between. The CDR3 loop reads CASSEGLLGSERNPYNEQFF. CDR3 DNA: TGTGCCAGCAGTGAAGGGCTTCTAGGGAGCGAAAGAAACCCCTACAATGAGCAGTTCTTC.

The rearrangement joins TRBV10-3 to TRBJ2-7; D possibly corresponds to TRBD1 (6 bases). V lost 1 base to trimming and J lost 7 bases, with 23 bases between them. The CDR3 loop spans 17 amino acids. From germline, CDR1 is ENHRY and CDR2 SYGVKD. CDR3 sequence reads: CAISEWEQGQAMGEQYF. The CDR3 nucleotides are TGTGCCATCAGTGAGTGGGAGCAGGGGCAGGCTATGGGTGAGCAGTACTTC.

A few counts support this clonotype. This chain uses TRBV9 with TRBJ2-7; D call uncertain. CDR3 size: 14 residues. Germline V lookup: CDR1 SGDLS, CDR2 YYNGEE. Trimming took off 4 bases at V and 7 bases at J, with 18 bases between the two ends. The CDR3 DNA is TGTGCCAGCAGCTCCCAACGTAGTATTTCTGAGCAGTACTTC. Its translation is CASSSQRSISEQYF.

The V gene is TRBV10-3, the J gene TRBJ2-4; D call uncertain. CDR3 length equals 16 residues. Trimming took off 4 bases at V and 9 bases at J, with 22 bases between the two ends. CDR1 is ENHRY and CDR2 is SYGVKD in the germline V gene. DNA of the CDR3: TGTGCCATCAGTGGGGTAAAGGCAGCTAACTTGACCATTCAGTACTTC. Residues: CAISGVKAANLTIQYF.

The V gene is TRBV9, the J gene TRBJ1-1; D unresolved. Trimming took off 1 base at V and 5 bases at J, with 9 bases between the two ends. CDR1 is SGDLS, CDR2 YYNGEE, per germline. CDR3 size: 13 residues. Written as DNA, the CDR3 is TGTGCCAGCAGCGTAAGGACGTCAACTGAAGCTTTCTTT. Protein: CASSVRTSTEAFF. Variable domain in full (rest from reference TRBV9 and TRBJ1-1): DSGVTQTPKHLITATGQRVTLRCSPRSGDLSVYWYQQSLDQGLQFLIQYYNGEERAKGNILERFSAQQFPDLHSELNLSSLELGDSALYFCASSVRTSTEAFFGQGTRLTVV.

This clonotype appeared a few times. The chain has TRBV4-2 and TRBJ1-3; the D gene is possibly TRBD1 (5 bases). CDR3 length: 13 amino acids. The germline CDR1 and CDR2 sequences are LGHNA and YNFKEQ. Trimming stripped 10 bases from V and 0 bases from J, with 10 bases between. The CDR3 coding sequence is TGTGCCACCCAGGACAACTCTGGAAACACCATATATTTT. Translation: CATQDNSGNTIYF.

CDR3 in DNA: TGTGCCAGCACTGGACAGGAGACCTACGAGCAGTACTTC. The encoded protein is CASTGQETYEQYF. This chain joins TRBV6-2 or TRBV6-3 and TRBJ2-7; TRBD1 matches at 7 bases. The CDR3 consists of 13 residues. Per the germline V gene, CDR1 is MNHEY and CDR2 is SVGEGT. J lost 2 bases, V lost 7 bases, and 5 bases had no gene match.

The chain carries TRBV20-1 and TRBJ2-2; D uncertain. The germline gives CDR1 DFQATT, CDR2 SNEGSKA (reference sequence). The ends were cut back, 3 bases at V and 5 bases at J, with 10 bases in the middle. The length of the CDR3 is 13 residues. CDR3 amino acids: CSASALVTGELFF. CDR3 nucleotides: TGCAGTGCTAGCGCCCTAGTGACCGGGGAGCTGTTTTTT.

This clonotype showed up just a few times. The CDR3 is CASSPGSDTQYF. DNA of the CDR3: TGTGCCAGCAGTCCGGGGTCAGATACGCAGTATTTT. The V and J genes are TRBV12-3 or TRBV12-4 and TRBJ2-3, with D perhaps matching TRBD2 (5 bases). V lost 5 bases, J lost 4 bases, and 7 bases lay in between. The CDR3 covers 12 residues.